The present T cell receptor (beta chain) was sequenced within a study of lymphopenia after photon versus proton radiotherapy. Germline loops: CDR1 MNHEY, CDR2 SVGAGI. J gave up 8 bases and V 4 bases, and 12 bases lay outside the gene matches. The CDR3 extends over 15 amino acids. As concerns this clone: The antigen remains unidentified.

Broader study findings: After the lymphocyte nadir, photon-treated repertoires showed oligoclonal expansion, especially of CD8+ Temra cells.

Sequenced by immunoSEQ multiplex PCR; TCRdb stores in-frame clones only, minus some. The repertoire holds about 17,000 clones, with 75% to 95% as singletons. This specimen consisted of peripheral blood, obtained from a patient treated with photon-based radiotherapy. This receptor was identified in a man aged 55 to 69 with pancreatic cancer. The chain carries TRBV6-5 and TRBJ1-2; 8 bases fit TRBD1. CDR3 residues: CASSSDRGRGSGYTF. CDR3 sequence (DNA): TGTGCCAGCAGTTCCGACAGGGGCAGAGGGAGCGGCTACACCTTC.